The next 29 T cell receptor beta chains were all read from a single sample in a study of T-cell reconstitution after alpha-beta-depleted transplantation in children. The library targeted TCRbeta and was prepared with unique molecular identifiers. TCRdb reprocessed the PCR reads via MiXCR and lists one record per CDR3 protein. The sample has over 150,000 distinct CDR3 sequences; about 14% are singletons. This specimen was PBMCs from the stem cell graft donor, taken from the stem cell graft. All receptors derive from a human donor who donated a stem cell graft to a child with acute lymphoblastic leukemia.

This clonotype appeared many times. This chain connects TRBV7-9 to TRBJ1-4, with D perhaps matching TRBD1 (6 bases). The CDR3 is 16 residues long. The germline V gene encodes CDR1 SEHNR and CDR2 FQNEAQ (reference sequence). With 5 bases removed from V and 7 bases from J, the gap between germline ends came to 20 bases. CDR3 DNA sequence: TGTGCCAGCAGCCCCACGGGGGCGGTGAGTGGTGAAAAACTGTTTTTT. This translates into CASSPTGAVSGEKLFF.

This clonotype was seen repeatedly, ten times or more. The junction does not match germline at one end; this may be a read error. V is TRBV29-1 and J is TRBJ2-1, with 12 bases fitting TRBD2. The CDR3 has 12 amino acids. The germline V gene encodes CDR1 SQVTM and CDR2 ANQGSEA. The CDR3 spells CSGTGTSGFKLF. The CDR3 nucleotides read TGCAGCGGAACCGGGACTAGCGGGTTTAAACTCTTC.

This clonotype was found many times. This chain joins TRBV12-3 or TRBV12-4 and TRBJ2-1, with 11 bases lining up with TRBD1. Germline trimming cut 8 bases from V and 7 bases from J; bases unmatched to any gene: 1. CDR3 length: 12 residues. The CDR3 coding sequence is TGTGCCAGCGGACAGGGGGCAAATGAGCAGTTCTTC. It translates to CASGQGANEQFF.

The table lists this clonotype with many counts. The CDR3 loop reads CASSLHNYGYTF. The CDR3 nucleotides are TGCGCCAGCAGCTTGCATAACTATGGCTACACCTTC. This sequence joins TRBV5-1 and TRBJ1-2; no clear D. Germline CDR1 and CDR2: SGHRS and YFSETQ. The CDR3 has 12 residues. V shed 1 base and J shed 1 base, with 2 bases lying between them.

This clonotype was found many times. The J gene is TRBJ2-1, the V gene TRBV12-3 or TRBV12-4; D may be TRBD2 (5 bases). Deletions cut 6 bases from V and 4 bases from J, with 16 bases between. This CDR3 region has 15 residues. The CDR3 sequence: CASSPTGGPYNEQFF. The CDR3 nucleotides are TGTGCCAGCAGCCCGACCGGAGGCCCTTACAATGAGCAGTTCTTC.

Many counts were recorded for this clonotype. The chain has TRBV12-3 or TRBV12-4 and TRBJ1-5; D not certain. CDR3 length equals 14 residues. Trimming removed 5 bases from V and 0 bases from J, with 8 bases in between. The CDR3 here is CASSALYSNQPQHF. In nucleotides, the CDR3 is TGTGCCAGCAGTGCCCTTTATAGCAATCAGCCCCAGCATTTT.

This clonotype was counted at least ten times. CDR3 bases: TGCAGTGCTAGAGGACAGGACCAGTACTTC. Translated: CSARGQDQYF. This sequence joins TRBV20-1 and TRBJ2-7, with a weak D call TRBD1 (6 bases). The CDR3 is 10 amino acids. Trimming took off 1 base at V and 10 bases at J, with 8 bases between the two ends. From germline, CDR1 is DFQATT and CDR2 SNEGSKA (reference sequence).

The sample holds a few counts of this clonotype. This chain links TRBV29-1 with TRBJ2-1; D is possibly TRBD1 or TRBD2 (5 bases each). Trimming left V 3 bases short and J 5 bases short, with 17 bases between. Germline V gene lookup returns CDR1 SQVTM and CDR2 ANQGSEA. CDR3 size: 15 residues. CDR3 coding DNA: TGCAGCGTTGATCATTCCAGGGAGAATGACAATGAGCAGTTCTTC. Protein: CSVDHSRENDNEQFF.

This clonotype was seen repeatedly, ten times or more. V and J are TRBV12-3 or TRBV12-4 and TRBJ2-3; D tentatively fits TRBD1 or TRBD2 (5 bases each). V lost 5 bases and J 7 bases, leaving 10 bases between the germline ends. The CDR3 sequence is 12 residues long. DNA of the CDR3: TGTGCCAGCAGTGGGGACGTCTATACGCAGTATTTT. It specifies CASSGDVYTQYF.

The table lists this clonotype with many counts. V is TRBV9 and J is TRBJ2-1, with 13 bases lining up with TRBD2. Germline loops: CDR1 SGDLS, CDR2 YYNGEE. V dropped 5 bases and J dropped 10; count of bases not matched to a gene: 12. CDR3 length: 16 amino acids. CDR3 DNA: TGTGCCAGCAGAGCAGACGGGACTAGCGGGACTAGGGAGCAGTTCTTC. The encoded protein is CASRADGTSGTREQFF. The full variable domain, in which reference TRBV9 and TRBJ2-1 provide the parts outside the CDR3, is DSGVTQTPKHLITATGQRVTLRCSPRSGDLSVYWYQQSLDQGLQFLIQYYNGEERAKGNILERFSAQQFPDLHSELNLSSLELGDSALYFCASRADGTSGTREQFFGPGTRLTVL.

The CDR3 coding sequence is TGCGCCAGCAGCTTGAGCTCGAGGGCAGCGAACACCGGGGAGCTGTTTTTT. Translated: CASSLSSRAANTGELFF. The chain is built from TRBV5-1 and TRBJ2-2; the D gene is possibly TRBD2 (5 bases). Looked up from germline, CDR1 is SGHRS and CDR2 is YFSETQ. This CDR3 spans 17 amino acids. The V end was cut by 1 base, the J end by 0 bases, with 13 bases between.

The table lists this clonotype with many counts. This rearrangement joins TRBV6-5 to TRBJ2-1; D is uncertain. V was trimmed by 3 bases and J by 5 bases, leaving 8 bases between them. The CDR3 is 13 amino acids. Germline CDR1 MNHEY, CDR2 SVGAGI. The CDR3 sequence: CASSYLANNEQFF. The CDR3 DNA follows: TGTGCCAGCAGTTATTTGGCAAACAATGAGCAGTTCTTC.

This clonotype was seen at least ten times. The V gene is TRBV21-1, the J gene TRBJ1-2; the DNA was not compared with TRBD1, the D call given in the table. TRBV21-1 is an annotated pseudogene. The CDR3 totals 14 residues. This CDR3 is CASSIRGVYYGYTF. In DNA, the CDR3 is TGTGCCAGCAGCATAAGGGGGGTCTACTATGGCTACACCTTC.

This chain links TRBV20-1 with TRBJ2-3, with 10 positions matching TRBD2. CDR3 size: 18 residues. The germline CDR1 and CDR2 sequences are DFQATT and SNEGSKA (reference sequence). V dropped 4 bases and J dropped 3; count of bases not matched to a gene: 16. The CDR3 reads CSAKIQREGREKTDTQYF. Written as DNA, the CDR3 is TGCAGTGCTAAGATACAGCGGGAGGGCCGGGAAAAGACAGATACGCAGTATTTT.

At least ten counts were recorded for this clonotype. This rearrangement joins TRBV20-1 to TRBJ2-2; no clear D gene. There are 12 residues in the CDR3. The germline V and J ends were trimmed by 0 bases and 6 bases, with 5 bases remaining between them. CDR1 is DFQATT and CDR2 is SNEGSKA in the germline V gene (reference sequence). This CDR3 is CSARDGAGELFF. The CDR3 bases are TGCAGTGCTAGAGATGGGGCCGGGGAGCTGTTTTTT.

At least ten counts were recorded for this clonotype. The chain carries TRBV20-1 and TRBJ2-3; D is perhaps TRBD1 or TRBD2 (5 bases each). Germline values: CDR1 DFQATT, CDR2 SNEGSKA (reference sequence). Trimming cost V 5 bases and J 10 bases, with 16 bases left between them. This CDR3 is built from 12 residues. The CDR3 region is CSAAQSGDPQYF. DNA of the CDR3: TGCAGTGCTGCCCAGAGTGGGGACCCGCAGTATTTT.

The table lists this clonotype with many counts. V gene TRBV20-1 combines with J gene TRBJ2-2, with TRBD2 matching over 10 bases. V gave up 5 bases and J gave up 0 bases; unmatched junction bases: 3. Germline lookup yields CDR1 DFQATT and CDR2 SNEGSKA (reference sequence). The CDR3 covers 15 residues. The CDR3, as DNA: TGCAGTGCTCTCGGGACTAGCGCGAACACCGGGGAGCTGTTTTTT. It is translated as CSALGTSANTGELFF.

V and J are TRBV11-2 and TRBJ1-1; 8 bases align to TRBD1. CDR1 and CDR2 from the germline V gene are SGHAT and FQNNGV. The junction had 7 bases not matched to a gene; V was cut back by 1 base and J by 6 bases. The CDR3 loop spans 15 amino acids. The CDR3 region is CASSLARDRRSEAFF. For the CDR3, the DNA is TGTGCCAGCAGCTTAGCGCGGGACAGGAGGTCTGAAGCTTTCTTT.

This clonotype occurred many times. The chain recombines TRBV3-1 with TRBJ1-1; 7 nucleotides agree with TRBD1. Trimming cost V 3 bases and J 4 bases; bases outside gene matches: 8. This CDR3 contains 15 residues. Germline CDR1 LGHDT, CDR2 YNNKEL (reference sequence). CDR3 residues: CASSHRQGGSTEAFF. Here the CDR3 DNA reads TGTGCCAGCAGCCACCGACAGGGTGGAAGCACTGAAGCTTTCTTT.

This clonotype was seen a few times. The chain joins TRBV30 to TRBJ2-3; D is unclear. This CDR3 comprises 15 residues. Germline CDR1 reads GTSNPN; CDR2 reads SVGIG (reference sequence). With 2 bases removed from V and 2 bases from J, the gap between germline ends came to 14 bases. The CDR3 loop reads CAWSLSVDFTDTQYF. The CDR3 bases are TGTGCCTGGAGTCTCTCGGTTGACTTCACAGATACGCAGTATTTT.

This clonotype was recorded many times. The rearrangement links TRBV10-3 to TRBJ2-7, with 11 bases that match TRBD1. Per germline, CDR1 ENHRY and CDR2 SYGVKD. After removal of 6 bases from V and 1 base from J, the junction contained 5 bases not matched to a gene. CDR3 length: 15 amino acids. The CDR3 spells CAIRDGTGGSYEQYF. CDR3 nucleotide sequence: TGTGCCATCAGGGACGGGACAGGGGGATCCTACGAGCAGTACTTC.

This clonotype has ten or more counts. The chain has TRBV25-1 and TRBJ1-4; D gene ambiguous. CDR1 is MGHDK and CDR2 is SYGVNS in the germline V gene. The CDR3 runs to 13 residues. Between the trimmed V and J ends, which lost 3 bases and 7 bases, there was a span of 9 bases. CDR3: CASSDPGSEKLFF. CDR3 DNA sequence: TGTGCCAGCAGTGACCCGGGAAGTGAAAAACTGTTTTTT.

This clonotype has ten or more counts. The chain has TRBV4-2 and TRBJ2-1, with D uncertain. Germline values: CDR1 LGHNA, CDR2 YNFKEQ. CDR3 length: 11 amino acids. Between the trimmed V and J ends, which lost 0 bases and 8 bases, there was a span of 2 bases. The CDR3 spells CASSQEDEQFF. The CDR3 DNA sequence: TGTGCCAGCAGCCAAGAGGATGAGCAGTTCTTC.

This clonotype has at least ten counts. V and J are TRBV5-5 and TRBJ2-5; maybe TRBD1 (6 bases). Deletions cut 3 bases from V and 1 base from J, with 10 bases between. Germline values: CDR1 SGHKS, CDR2 YYEKEE (reference sequence). The CDR3 loop spans 14 amino acids. The CDR3 DNA reads TGTGCCAGCAGCTCGGGACACAGCCAAGAGACCCAGTACTTC. Protein: CASSSGHSQETQYF.

This clonotype was seen many times. CDR3 nucleotide sequence: TGCGCCAGCAGGCACAGGCCAATGAACACTGAAGCTTTCTTT. Amino acid sequence: CASRHRPMNTEAFF. The V call is TRBV5-1, the J call TRBJ1-1, with TRBD1 as a possible D gene (5 bases). CDR3 size: 14 residues. Germline V gene data show CDR1 as SGHRS and CDR2 as YFSETQ. Deletions cut 5 bases from V and 0 bases from J, with 11 bases between.

This clonotype was counted at least ten times. The chain couples TRBV6-1 to TRBJ2-7; D may be TRBD2 (5 bases). With 5 bases removed from V and 7 bases from J, the gap between germline ends came to 24 bases. In germline, CDR1 is MNHNS, CDR2 SASEGT. The CDR3 contains 16 residues. CDR3 protein: CASSLRDGGMTIEQYF. The CDR3 DNA reads as TGTGCCAGCAGTCTCCGAGACGGTGGTATGACTATAGAGCAGTACTTC.

In this sample, this clonotype turned up many times. The V call is TRBV10-3, the J call TRBJ1-2; D gene unclear. The CDR3 runs 13 residues. Germline CDR1 is ENHRY and CDR2 is SYGVKD. The germline V and J ends were trimmed by 6 bases and 4 bases, with 12 bases remaining between them. This CDR3 is CAISADLGYGYTF. The CDR3 nucleotides are TGTGCCATCAGCGCAGACCTGGGCTATGGCTACACCTTC.

The V call is TRBV5-1, the J call TRBJ2-3; D gene unclear. The CDR3 spans 15 residues. Germline CDR1 SGHRS, CDR2 YFSETQ. V lost 4 bases to trimming and J lost 4 bases, with 16 bases between them. CDR3 bases: TGCGCCAGCAGCCAAAATGGACCTCGGGCAGATACGCAGTATTTT. As protein: CASSQNGPRADTQYF. The full variable domain, rest sourced from reference TRBV5-1 and TRBJ2-3, is KAGVTQTPRYLIKTRGQQVTLSCSPISGHRSVSWYQQTPGQGLQFLFEYFSETQRNKGNFPGRFSGRQFSNSRSEMNVSTLELGDSALYLCASSQNGPRADTQYFGPGTRLTVL.

This clonotype was seen more than once but under ten times. V and J are TRBV6-1 and TRBJ2-1; 7 bases line up with TRBD2. The V and J ends lost 6 bases and 2 bases, in that order; junction bases with no gene match: 7. CDR3 length: 15 amino acids. CDR1 is MNHNS, CDR2 SASEGT, per germline. DNA for the CDR3: TGTGCCAGCAGCCTCAAAGCGGGGACCTACAATGAGCAGTTCTTC. Encoded protein: CASSLKAGTYNEQFF.